This TCR beta chain was found in a study of T cells in Graves' hyperthyroidism and ophthalmopathy. RNA transcripts yielded amplified TCR beta CDR3 regions. With the HTBI primer set, the TCR CDR3 went through a first round of RT-PCR. Each CDR3 protein is one row after TCRdb ran MiXCR on the multiplex PCR reads. This sample carries under 550,000 distinct CDR3 sequences, approximately 15% of them seen once, and the ten largest clones take 5.3%. Per germline, CDR1 ENHRY and CDR2 SYGVKD. Losses at the gene ends were 6 bases for V and 1 base for J; bases not matched to a gene: 4. The CDR3 is 14 amino acids. This clonotype was picked up a small number of times.

Sequencing was performed on blood. This rearrangement joins TRBV10-3 to TRBJ1-1; TRBD1 aligns across 8 bases. The source is a young woman with Graves' hyperthyroidism. The chain's CDR3 is CAISADRGNTEAFF. As DNA, the CDR3 is TGTGCCATCAGCGCCGACAGGGGGAACACTGAAGCTTTCTTT.